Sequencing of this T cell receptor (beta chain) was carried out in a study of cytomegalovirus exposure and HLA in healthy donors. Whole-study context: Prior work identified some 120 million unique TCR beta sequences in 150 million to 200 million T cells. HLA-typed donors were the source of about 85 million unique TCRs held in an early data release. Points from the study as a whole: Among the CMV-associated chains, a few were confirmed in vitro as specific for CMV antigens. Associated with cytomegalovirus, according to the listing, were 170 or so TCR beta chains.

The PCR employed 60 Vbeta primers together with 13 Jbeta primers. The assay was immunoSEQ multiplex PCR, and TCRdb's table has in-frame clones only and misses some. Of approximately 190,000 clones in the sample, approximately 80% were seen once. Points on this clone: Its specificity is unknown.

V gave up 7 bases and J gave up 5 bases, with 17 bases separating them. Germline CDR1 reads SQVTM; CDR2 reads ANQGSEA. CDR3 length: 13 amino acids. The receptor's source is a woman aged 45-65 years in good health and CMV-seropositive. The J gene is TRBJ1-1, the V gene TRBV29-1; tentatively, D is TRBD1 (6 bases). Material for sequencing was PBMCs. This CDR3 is CSDLKGEWTEAFF. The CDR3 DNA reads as TGCAGCGACCTTAAGGGGGAATGGACTGAAGCTTTCTTT.